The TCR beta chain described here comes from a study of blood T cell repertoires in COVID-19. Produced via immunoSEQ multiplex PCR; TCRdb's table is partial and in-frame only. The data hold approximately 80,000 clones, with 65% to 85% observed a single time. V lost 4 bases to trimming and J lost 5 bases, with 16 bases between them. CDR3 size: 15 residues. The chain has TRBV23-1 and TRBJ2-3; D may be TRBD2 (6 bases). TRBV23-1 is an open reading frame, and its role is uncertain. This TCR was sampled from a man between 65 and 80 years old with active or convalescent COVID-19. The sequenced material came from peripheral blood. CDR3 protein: CASSPGLPLIDTQYF. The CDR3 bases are TGCGCCAGCAGTCCCGGACTACCCTTGATAGATACGCAGTATTTT.